This T cell receptor (beta chain) appears in the sequencing data of a study of T cell repertoires in cytomegalovirus infection. Overall study context: Indicated by public TCR beta signatures were CMV infection and matching HLA type. Study findings and constraints: Dominating the ex vivo response were HLA-C-restricted CMV-specific TCR beta clonotypes. Individuals carrying CMV plus the relevant HLA were identified by cumulative frequency of public TCR beta families.

Germline V lookup: CDR1 SGHNT, CDR2 YYREEE (reference sequence). The CDR3 runs to 13 residues. Trimming stripped 0 bases from V and 10 bases from J, with 11 bases between. TCRdb analysed the reads with MiXCR anew, one entry per CDR3 protein. Among about 78,000 distinct CDR3 sequences listed, about 40% were seen once. This clonotype has a count of ten or more. Its specificity is unknown. Sequenced material: CD8+ T cells from cultured PBMCs, taken from culture after CMV antigen stimulation. This rearrangement joins TRBV5-4 to TRBJ2-1; D is unresolved. The clonotype was recovered from a human donor in good health (CMV status not recorded). Some clones in this sample may be carry-over from other donors' samples. The CDR3 protein is CASSLEVLDEQFF. DNA for the CDR3: TGTGCCAGCAGCTTGGAAGTATTGGACGAGCAGTTCTTC.